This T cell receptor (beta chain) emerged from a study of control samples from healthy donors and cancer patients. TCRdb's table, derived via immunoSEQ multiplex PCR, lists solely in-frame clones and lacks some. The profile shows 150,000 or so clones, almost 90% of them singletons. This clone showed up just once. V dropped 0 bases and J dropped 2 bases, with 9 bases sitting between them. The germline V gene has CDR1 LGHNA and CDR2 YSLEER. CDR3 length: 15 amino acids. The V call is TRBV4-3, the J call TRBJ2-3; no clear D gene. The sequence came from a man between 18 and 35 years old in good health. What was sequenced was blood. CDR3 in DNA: TGCGCCAGCAGCCAAGAGGGATTTAACACAGATACGCAGTATTTT. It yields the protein CASSQEGFNTDTQYF.